This TCR beta chain appears in the sequencing data of a study of blood T cell repertoires in COVID-19. Study background: The origin of the acute and convalescent COVID-19 samples was the United States, Italy and Spain. PBMCs, B-cell-depleted T cells, or T cells were the source of the cDNA or gDNA that made up the material.

In the original workflow: Amplification from reference gene primers served as the basis for estimated nucleated cell counts. The data were produced by immunoSEQ multiplex PCR, yet TCRdb's version contains in-frame clones alone and is incomplete. Clonal size and the V and J genes are those of that table, whereas D and trimming came from the DNA. Counted here are roughly 100,000 clones, more than 75% occurring once; the ten biggest clones make up about 9.6%. With V trimmed by 5 bases and J by 1 base, 6 bases remained unmatched. Germline-derived CDR1 and CDR2 are MDHEN and SYDVKM. The CDR3 runs to 16 residues.

This TCR came from a man aged 60-69 years with active or convalescent COVID-19. The material sequenced was peripheral blood. The chain carries TRBV28 and TRBJ2-1, with 9 bases aligning to TRBD1. The CDR3 nucleotides read TGTGCCAGCAGTGCTGGACAGGGGAGATCCTACAATGAGCAGTTCTTC. It yields the protein CASSAGQGRSYNEQFF.